The clone carrying this T cell receptor beta chain occurred once. Libraries were prepared by immunoSEQ multiplex PCR; TCRdb keeps only in-frame clonotypes and omits some of them. The sample lists some 2.1 million clones; roughly 94% were seen once. The data originate from a study of shared clonotypes between healthy human individuals. V lost 5 bases and J lost 8, with 12 bases in between. Germline CDR1 SGHAT, CDR2 FQNNGV. The CDR3 is made up of 13 amino acids. The TCR comes from a man aged 18 to 30 in good health. V usage is TRBV11-2 and J usage is TRBJ2-2; no firm D call. The sequenced material came from naive CD4+ T cells sorted from blood. Subset meaning: CD45RA+ positively selected. The CDR3 sequence is CASSLHSTGELFF. The DNA of the CDR3 is TGTGCCAGCAGCCTCCATAGTACGGGGGAGCTGTTTTTT.